This TCR beta chain appears in the sequencing data of a study of graft-versus-host responses after intestinal transplantation. Study information: Each of the recipients got a multivisceral, liver-intestinal, or isolated intestinal transplant. All recipients got anti-thymocyte globulin induction, then tacrolimus and steroids for 2 to 3 years.

Germline V CDR1 and CDR2: SGDLS, YYNGEE. This CDR3 is built from 18 residues. J lost 3 bases, V lost 2 bases, and 12 bases had no gene match. The study's findings and limits: Association was observed between peak circulating GvH clone levels and early post-transplant HvG declines.

Worth noting for this clone: Its specificity is not known.

Produced via immunoSEQ multiplex PCR; TCRdb's table is partial and in-frame only. Counted here are roughly 43,000 clones, roughly 94% occurring once; the ten biggest clones make up around 1.5%. This chain uses TRBV9 with TRBJ2-7, with 12 bases identical to TRBD1. Source: PBMCs, taken around 350 days after intestinal transplant. This sequence was found in a human patient who received an intestinal transplant, so some T cells may come from the graft donor. This CDR3 reads CASSVVPGQGADVYEQYF. CDR3 coding DNA: TGTGCCAGCAGCGTCGTACCGGGACAGGGGGCGGATGTCTACGAGCAGTACTTC.